The 19 T cell receptor beta chains below come from one sample, sequenced in a study of Graves' ophthalmopathy and Graves' hyperthyroidism. RNA transcripts were the source from which TCR beta CDR3 regions were amplified. HTBI primers were employed in first-round RT-PCR, then a second-round multiplex PCR followed. TCRdb re-called the multiplex PCR reads with MiXCR, one entry per CDR3 protein. The sample shows approximately 160,000 distinct CDR3 sequences, around 39% of them seen only once. Material: peripheral blood. Receptor source: a man aged 30 to 45 with Graves' ophthalmopathy.

This clonotype has a count of ten or more. The V call is TRBV29-1, the J call TRBJ2-5, with TRBD2 matching 14 bases. The germline V gene encodes CDR1 SQVTM and CDR2 ANQGSEA. V dropped 5 bases and J dropped 4; count of bases not matched to a gene: 9. The CDR3 has 16 amino acids. CDR3 sequence: CSVNLGLAGGLETQYF. The CDR3 nucleotides read TGCAGCGTTAACCTCGGACTAGCGGGAGGTCTAGAGACCCAGTACTTC.

This clonotype was found many times. The chain employs TRBV7-9 and TRBJ2-7; D is perhaps TRBD1 (5 bases). The CDR3 has 15 amino acids. From germline, CDR1 is SEHNR and CDR2 FQNEAQ (reference sequence). Trimming shortened V by 5 bases and J by 3 bases, and 17 bases separated the two germline ends. CDR3 loop: CASSPPLDMDYEQYF. DNA of the CDR3: TGTGCCAGCAGCCCTCCGTTGGACATGGACTACGAGCAGTACTTC.

The V gene is TRBV24-1, the J gene TRBJ2-6, with D uncertain. The V gene lost 3 bases and the J gene lost 4 bases, with 12 bases spanning the gap. The length of the CDR3 is 16 residues. Germline V gene sequence: CDR1 KGHDR, CDR2 SFDVKD. In DNA form, the CDR3 reads TGTGCCACCAGTGATCGGAAAAGCCCCGGGGCCAACGTCCTGACTTTC. Translated, it gives CATSDRKSPGANVLTF.

This clonotype showed up many times. The chain carries TRBV30 and TRBJ2-2; D unresolved. The CDR3 runs 15 residues. V was trimmed by 2 bases and J by 7 bases, leaving 17 bases between them. Per the germline V gene, CDR1 is GTSNPN and CDR2 is SVGIG (reference sequence). The CDR3 DNA follows: TGTGCCTGGAGTCGTCGATTTCTTTCGGACGGGGAGCTGTTTTTT. Amino acid sequence: CAWSRRFLSDGELFF.

The rearrangement links TRBV6-2 or TRBV6-3 to TRBJ2-7; D ambiguous. The V gene's germline CDR1 is MNHEY and CDR2 SVGEGT. Trimming removed 0 bases from V and 4 bases from J, with 4 bases in between. The CDR3 loop spans 12 amino acids. This CDR3 reads CASSYSRYEQYF. In DNA form, the CDR3 reads TGTGCCAGCAGTTACTCCCGATACGAGCAGTACTTC.

The V and J genes are TRBV27 and TRBJ2-3; tentative D call: TRBD2 (5 bases). The germline gives CDR1 MNHEY, CDR2 SMNVEV (reference sequence). The V end was cut by 5 bases, the J end by 0 bases, with 12 bases between. The CDR3 has 15 amino acids. This CDR3 is CASSPRLLSTDTQYF. CDR3 coding DNA: TGTGCCAGCAGTCCCAGACTACTAAGCACAGATACGCAGTATTTT.

In its sample, this clonotype was seen many times. The chain employs TRBV5-1 and TRBJ2-7; 11 bases map to TRBD2. Germline-derived CDR1 and CDR2 are SGHRS and YFSETQ. CDR3 length equals 22 residues. The V and J ends lost 4 bases and 5 bases, in that order; junction bases with no gene match: 29. This CDR3 is CASSPRAGTSTFLAGGLHEQYF. The CDR3 DNA follows: TGCGCCAGCAGCCCAAGAGCCGGGACAAGCACTTTTCTAGCGGGAGGTCTCCACGAGCAGTACTTC.

This clonotype was picked up many times. The V and J genes are TRBV12-3 or TRBV12-4 and TRBJ1-5, with TRBD1 identical over 7 bases. The J segment lost 6 bases and the V segment lost 6 bases, leaving 8 bases of the junction unmatched. The CDR3 is 14 residues long. CDR3 sequence reads: CASSHGTATQPQHF. Here the CDR3 DNA reads TGTGCCAGCAGCCACGGGACAGCGACTCAGCCCCAGCATTTT.

The table lists this clonotype with many counts. The chain links TRBV6-5 to TRBJ1-2; a weak D match, TRBD1 (6 bases). The germline gives CDR1 MNHEY, CDR2 SVGAGI. The CDR3 runs 15 residues. V shed 2 bases and J shed 2 bases, with 12 bases lying between them. The DNA of the CDR3 is TGTGCCAGCAGTTACCAGACAGGCGGGAACTATGGCTACACCTTC. Residues: CASSYQTGGNYGYTF.

Many counts were recorded for this clonotype. The rearrangement uses TRBV19 and TRBJ1-2; D possibly corresponds to TRBD1 (6 bases). The CDR3 runs 14 residues. With 0 bases removed from V and 7 bases from J, the gap between germline ends came to 12 bases. Germline V gene sequence: CDR1 LNHDA, CDR2 SQIVND (reference sequence). CDR3 residues: CASSIEGAAIGYTF. CDR3 DNA sequence: TGTGCCAGTAGTATAGAGGGGGCTGCGATTGGCTACACCTTC.

This clonotype was recorded many times. The rearrangement joins TRBV12-3 or TRBV12-4 to TRBJ2-7; TRBD1 matches at 7 bases. V shed 6 bases, J shed 0 bases, and the junction held 5 bases outside the gene matches. This CDR3 comprises 14 residues. The CDR3 DNA is TGTGCCAGCAGCCCGGACAGGAGCTCCTACGAGCAGTACTTC. Residues: CASSPDRSSYEQYF.

The J gene is TRBJ1-5, the V gene TRBV6-1; TRBD1 matches 8 bases. The J segment lost 0 bases and the V segment lost 1 base, leaving 2 bases of the junction unmatched. Germline loops: CDR1 MNHNS, CDR2 SASEGT. This CDR3 has 16 amino acids. The CDR3 loop reads CASSEVTGASNQPQHF. The CDR3 DNA follows: TGTGCCAGCAGTGAAGTGACAGGGGCTAGCAATCAGCCCCAGCATTTT.

This clonotype was counted a few times. The V call is TRBV12-3 or TRBV12-4, the J call TRBJ1-5; the D is unclear. CDR3 length: 12 amino acids. Trimming took 8 bases from V and 5 from J, leaving 10 bases between them. The CDR3 bases are TGTGCCAGCGGAACCATGGATCAGCCCCAGCATTTT. This sequence encodes CASGTMDQPQHF.

There are many counts of this clonotype. The chain uses TRBV7-3 and TRBJ2-2; D not resolved. The CDR3 spans 13 residues. The germline V gene has CDR1 SGHTA and CDR2 FQGTGA. V dropped 2 bases and J dropped 4 bases, with 5 bases sitting between them. CDR3 in amino acids: CASSLSGTGELFF. The CDR3 nucleotides read TGTGCCAGCAGCTTATCGGGCACCGGGGAGCTGTTTTTT.

Many counts were recorded for this clonotype. J is TRBJ2-2 and V is TRBV27; D gene unclear. V dropped 3 bases and J dropped 2 bases, with 16 bases sitting between them. Germline CDR1 reads MNHEY; CDR2 reads SMNVEV (reference sequence). This CDR3 is 17 amino acids long. The CDR3 loop reads CASSFNSWEINTGELFF. The CDR3 nucleotides are TGTGCCAGCAGTTTTAATTCTTGGGAAATCAACACCGGGGAGCTGTTTTTT.

The chain couples TRBV7-2 to TRBJ2-2, with 7 bases that match TRBD2. Germline V gene sequence: CDR1 SGHTA, CDR2 FQGNSA. CDR3 length: 17 amino acids. V was clipped by 0 bases and J by 5 bases; unmatched bases: 9. The CDR3 region has the DNA TGTGCCAGCAGCTTAGCCCTCGGACTAGGAGGGACCGGGGAGCTGTTTTTT. The encoded protein is CASSLALGLGGTGELFF.

This clonotype was picked up a small number of times. This chain joins TRBV6-5 and TRBJ2-5; perhaps TRBD1 as D (8 bases). V lost 2 bases, J lost 4 bases, and 20 bases lay in between. CDR3 length: 17 residues. Germline loops: CDR1 MNHEY, CDR2 SVGAGI. Here the CDR3 DNA reads TGTGCCAGCAGTTACCGGACAGGGAGGGCGGGGGTAGAGACCCAGTACTTC. It translates to CASSYRTGRAGVETQYF.

The genes are TRBV6-1 and TRBJ1-1, with D hard to call. CDR1 and CDR2 from the germline V gene are MNHNS and SASEGT. The CDR3 consists of 12 residues. Trimming cost V 9 bases and J 4 bases, with 12 bases left between them. The CDR3 region is CASGRWITEAFF. CDR3 bases: TGTGCCAGTGGACGGTGGATCACTGAAGCTTTCTTT.

The table lists this clonotype with many counts. Likely a read error: the CDR3 ends without its conserved phenylalanine or tryptophan. V is TRBV2 and J is TRBJ2-5; 8 bases map to TRBD2. Trimming took 4 bases from V and 5 from J; bases not matched to a gene: 9. The germline CDR1 and CDR2 sequences are SNHLY and FYNNEI. This CDR3 contains 15 residues. The CDR3 coding sequence is TGTGCCAGCAGTGCCTCCAGCGGGAGAGGGGAGACCCAGTACTCC. It specifies CASSASSGRGETQYS.